A single sample is the source of the 13 T cell receptor beta chains below, sequenced in a study of T cell repertoires in cytomegalovirus infection. TCRdb reprocessed the reads via MiXCR and lists one record per CDR3 protein. The table lists around 320,000 distinct CDR3 sequences, 8% to 9.5% of them singletons. The sample comprised PBMCs. The source of these receptors is a human donor in good health (CMV status not recorded). Some clones in this sample may be carry-over from other donors' samples.

This clonotype was seen many times. V and J are TRBV7-4 and TRBJ1-2; no reliable D call. This CDR3 comprises 12 residues. V was pared by 8 bases and J by 3 bases, with 10 bases between. From germline, CDR1 is SGHVT and CDR2 SQSDAQ. Written as DNA, the CDR3 is TGTGCCAGCTCGACCGGGGACTATGGCTACACCTTC. Translated, it gives CASSTGDYGYTF.

The genes are TRBV5-4 and TRBJ2-1, with TRBD1 matching 7 bases. Germline V CDR1 and CDR2: SGHNT, YYREEE (reference sequence). This CDR3 spans 15 amino acids. Losses at the gene ends were 2 bases for V and 2 bases for J; bases not matched to a gene: 4. CDR3 protein: CASSFTGQTYNEQFF. CDR3 coding DNA: TGTGCCAGCAGCTTCACGGGACAGACCTACAATGAGCAGTTCTTC. The entire variable domain, with the rest obtained from reference TRBV5-4 and TRBJ2-1, is as follows: ETGVTQSPTHLIKTRGQQVTLRCSSQSGHNTVSWYQQALGQGPQFIFQYYREEENGRGNFPPRFSGLQFPNYSSELNVNALELDDSALYLCASSFTGQTYNEQFFGPGTRLTVL.

This clonotype was recorded at least ten times. The chain carries TRBV20-1 and TRBJ1-4, with 8 bases identical to TRBD1. The length of the CDR3 is 12 residues. CDR1 is DFQATT, CDR2 SNEGSKA, per germline (reference sequence). V dropped 8 bases and J dropped 8; count of bases not matched to a gene: 7. CDR3 nucleotides: TGCAGTATGAAGGGACAGGCGGAAAAACTGTTTTTT. It yields the protein CSMKGQAEKLFF.

This clonotype has at least ten counts. The chain recombines TRBV7-9 with TRBJ1-4; 9 bases line up with TRBD1. Germline V gene lookup returns CDR1 SEHNR and CDR2 FQNEAQ (reference sequence). The CDR3 has 18 amino acids. V lost 5 bases to trimming and J lost 4 bases; unmatched junction nucleotides: 14. As DNA, the CDR3 is TGTGCCAGCAGCCAAAAATGGACAGGGGATAGCGATAATGAAAAACTGTTTTTT. Protein: CASSQKWTGDSDNEKLFF. The variable domain in full, completed from reference TRBV7-9 and TRBJ1-4, reads DTGVSQNPRHKITKRGQNVTFRCDPISEHNRLYWYRQTLGQGPEFLTYFQNEAQLEKSRLLSDRFSAERPKGSFSTLEIQRTEQGDSAMYLCASSQKWTGDSDNEKLFFGSGTQLSVL.

This clonotype was picked up a small number of times. The chain couples TRBV7-6 to TRBJ2-2, with D unresolved. Germline loops: CDR1 SGHVS, CDR2 FNYEAQ. Trimming stripped 4 bases from V and 6 bases from J, with 15 bases between. The CDR3 contains 15 residues. The CDR3 is CASSSPIELAGELFF. The CDR3 DNA reads as TGTGCCAGCAGCTCGCCCATTGAGTTGGCCGGGGAGCTGTTTTTT.

This clonotype showed up just a few times. This chain joins TRBV6-8 and TRBJ2-6; TRBD1 matches at 8 bases. The germline V gene has CDR1 MNHGY and CDR2 SAAAGT. The junction had 13 bases not matched to a gene; V was cut back by 3 bases and J by 0 bases. The CDR3 sequence is 20 residues long. For the CDR3, the DNA is TGTGCCAGCAGTTATTCTATTTTAGGGACAGGCGTCTCTGGGGCCAACGTCCTGACTTTC. Translation: CASSYSILGTGVSGANVLTF.

This chain connects TRBV12-3 or TRBV12-4 to TRBJ1-6; no clear D gene. V lost 1 base and J 9 bases, leaving 10 bases between the germline ends. CDR3 length equals 14 residues. CDR3 DNA sequence: TGTGCCAGCAGTTTAGGGTCAGATGGTTCACCCCTCCACTTT. It yields the protein CASSLGSDGSPLHF.

Concerning this clonotype itself: One base away lies a much larger clone, so this may be a sequencing read error. This chain connects TRBV20-1 to TRBJ2-5; 8 positions agree with TRBD1. This CDR3 region has 14 residues. Germline CDR1 DFQATT, CDR2 SNEGSKA (reference sequence). This chain's CDR3 is CSVRQDRERETQYF. The CDR3, as DNA: TGCAGTGTTAGACAGGACAGGGAAAGAGAGACCCAGTACTTC.

The chain employs TRBV7-2 and TRBJ2-1; D unresolved. Trimming took off 0 bases at V and 8 bases at J, with 11 bases between the two ends. Germline CDR1 SGHTA, CDR2 FQGNSA. This CDR3 contains 14 residues. CDR3 loop: CASSLAIGFDEQFF. Written as DNA, the CDR3 is TGTGCCAGCAGCTTAGCAATAGGGTTCGATGAGCAGTTCTTC.

This clonotype was recorded at least ten times. The V and J genes are TRBV7-2 and TRBJ2-5, with D possibly being TRBD2 (7 bases). V was shortened by 5 bases and J by 1 base, with 14 bases between the two germline ends. Germline V gene sequence: CDR1 SGHTA, CDR2 FQGNSA. This CDR3 comprises 15 residues. CDR3 sequence reads: CASSPRGDTQETQYF. In nucleotides, the CDR3 is TGTGCCAGCAGCCCTCGGGGGGACACCCAAGAGACCCAGTACTTC.

This clonotype was counted many times. The chain uses TRBV28 and TRBJ1-2; 7 positions match TRBD1. The CDR3 has 14 residues. CDR1 and CDR2 (germline): MDHEN, SYDVKM. After removal of 6 bases from V and 4 bases from J, the junction contained 8 bases not matched to a gene. The DNA of the CDR3 is TGTGCCAGCAGGCTCCCGGGACAGCTCTATGGCTACACCTTC. Its protein is CASRLPGQLYGYTF.

This clonotype was seen repeatedly, ten times or more. V and J are TRBV7-2 and TRBJ2-3; D remains unclear. This CDR3 is 14 amino acids long. The V gene's germline CDR1 is SGHTA and CDR2 FQGNSA. V was trimmed by 1 base and J by 0 bases, leaving 5 bases between them. CDR3 nucleotide sequence: TGTGCCAGCAGCTTAGGGGCGAGCACAGATACGCAGTATTTT. It specifies CASSLGASTDTQYF.

In this sample, this clonotype turned up many times. V is TRBV20-1 and J is TRBJ2-3; no definite D call. V was trimmed by 3 bases and J by 3 bases, leaving 22 bases between them. The CDR3 covers 17 residues. Germline V CDR1 and CDR2: DFQATT, SNEGSKA (reference sequence). The CDR3 bases are TGCAGTGCTAGGGAGTCAGTGGCCTACGGACCTACAGATACGCAGTATTTT. Amino acids: CSARESVAYGPTDTQYF.